These 22 T cell receptor beta chains came from one sample sequenced in a study of cytomegalovirus exposure and HLA in healthy donors. Assay: immunoSEQ multiplex PCR; the TCRdb copy retains only in-frame clones and omits some. The sample consists of 160,000 or so clones, around nine tenths of them appearing once. The material sequenced was PBMCs. The origin of the receptors is a woman in her 30s in good health and CMV-seronegative.

This chain connects TRBV5-1 to TRBJ2-4; the D gene is possibly TRBD1 (5 bases). The V and J ends lost 0 bases and 9 bases respectively, with 16 bases between them. The CDR3 totals 15 residues. Germline V lookup: CDR1 SGHRS, CDR2 YFSETQ. Here the CDR3 reads CASSLGVQGIGIQYF. The CDR3 DNA is TGCGCCAGCAGCTTGGGCGTCCAGGGAATTGGCATTCAGTACTTC.

This chain uses TRBV7-2 with TRBJ2-1; perhaps TRBD2 as D (5 bases). V dropped 5 bases and J dropped 5 bases, with 7 bases sitting between them. CDR3 length: 12 residues. Germline values: CDR1 SGHTA, CDR2 FQGNSA. For the CDR3, the DNA is TGTGCCAGCAGCACCGGGGACAATGAGCAGTTCTTC. Protein sequence: CASSTGDNEQFF.

The chain couples TRBV2 to TRBJ1-4, with a tentative D call TRBD1 (6 bases). Trimming took 10 bases from V and 5 from J, leaving 14 bases between them. The CDR3 spans 13 residues. From germline, CDR1 is SNHLY and CDR2 FYNNEI. The CDR3 DNA reads as TGTGCCACCCGGACAGAGCCCAATGAAAAACTGTTTTTT. Residues: CATRTEPNEKLFF.

The chain is built from TRBV11-2 and TRBJ2-7; 7 bases are a match to TRBD1. This CDR3 region has 14 residues. The junction had 7 bases not matched to a gene; V was cut back by 4 bases and J by 4 bases. CDR1 is SGHAT and CDR2 is FQNNGV in the germline V gene. This CDR3 is CASSSTTGPYEQYF. The CDR3 DNA follows: TGTGCCAGCAGCTCGACGACAGGGCCATACGAGCAGTACTTC.

J is TRBJ2-2 and V is TRBV2; maybe TRBD2 (7 bases). V lost 5 bases and J 0 bases, leaving 19 bases between the germline ends. Germline-derived CDR1 and CDR2 are SNHLY and FYNNEI. CDR3 length: 18 residues. The CDR3 coding sequence is TGTGCCAGCAGTAACAGATACGGGGGGCATGCGAACACCGGGGAGCTGTTTTTT. As protein: CASSNRYGGHANTGELFF.

The rearrangement links TRBV11-2 to TRBJ2-7; 7 nucleotides match TRBD1. This CDR3 is built from 13 residues. V was pared by 6 bases and J by 6 bases, with 8 bases of the junction left unmatched. CDR1 is SGHAT and CDR2 is FQNNGV in the germline V gene. The CDR3 protein is CASSVGGSGEQYF. CDR3 bases: TGTGCCAGCAGTGTAGGGGGCTCAGGCGAGCAGTACTTC.

This chain links TRBV19 with TRBJ2-7, with 7 bases identical to TRBD2. Trimming took 5 bases from V and 0 from J; bases not matched to a gene: 7. The CDR3 extends over 15 amino acids. Germline assignment: CDR1 LNHDA and CDR2 SQIVND (reference sequence). CDR3 coding DNA: TGTGCCAGTAGTCCTGCAGCGGGGAGCTCCTACGAGCAGTACTTC. It translates to CASSPAAGSSYEQYF. Together with reference TRBV19 and TRBJ2-7, the CDR3 gives the full variable domain: DGGITQSPKYLFRKEGQNVTLSCEQNLNHDAMYWYRQDPGQGLRLIYYSQIVNDFQKGDIAEGYSVSREKKESFPLTVTSAQKNPTAFYLCASSPAAGSSYEQYFGPGTRLTVT.

The rearrangement joins TRBV14 to TRBJ1-2; tentative D call: TRBD1 (6 bases). The CDR3 is made up of 14 amino acids. The V gene's germline CDR1 is SGHDN and CDR2 FVKESK. V shed 3 bases and J shed 4 bases, with 12 bases lying between them. CDR3 bases: TGTGCCAGCAGCCAGGGGGCGGTTGGCTATGGCTACACCTTC. Translation: CASSQGAVGYGYTF.

This chain links TRBV28 with TRBJ1-5; TRBD1 is a possible D gene (5 bases). Looked up from germline, CDR1 is MDHEN and CDR2 is SYDVKM. The CDR3 covers 14 residues. V dropped 3 bases and J dropped 6 bases, with 12 bases sitting between them. The CDR3 bases are TGTGCCAGCAGTTTTCCGACAGCGGGTCAGCCCCAGCATTTT. It codes for CASSFPTAGQPQHF.

The chain links TRBV9 to TRBJ1-5; D is ambiguous. Deletions cut 2 bases from V and 3 bases from J, with 6 bases between. The CDR3 has 13 residues. Germline assignment: CDR1 SGDLS and CDR2 YYNGEE. CDR3 coding DNA: TGTGCCAGCAGCGTGGGAGACAATCAGCCCCAGCATTTT. It yields the protein CASSVGDNQPQHF.

V gene TRBV5-1 combines with J gene TRBJ1-2; the D gene is possibly TRBD1 (5 bases). Trimming took off 0 bases at V and 5 bases at J, with 11 bases between the two ends. From germline, CDR1 is SGHRS and CDR2 YFSETQ. This CDR3 spans 14 amino acids. The CDR3: CASSLAQDGYGYTF. The CDR3 nucleotides are TGCGCCAGCAGCTTGGCACAGGATGGATATGGCTACACCTTC.

The rearrangement uses TRBV2 and TRBJ2-3; 13 positions agree with TRBD2. Germline trimming cut 6 bases from V and 4 bases from J; bases unmatched to any gene: 13. This CDR3 has 18 amino acids. CDR1 and CDR2 from the germline V gene are SNHLY and FYNNEI. The CDR3 DNA is TGTGCCAGCAGGAGGACTAGCGGGGGAATACGAGGGGCAGATACGCAGTATTTT. Translating it yields CASRRTSGGIRGADTQYF.

The chain combines TRBV11-2 with TRBJ2-7; maybe TRBD1 (6 bases). CDR1 SGHAT and CDR2 FQNNGV come from the germline V gene. Deletions cut 5 bases from V and 2 bases from J, with 16 bases between. The CDR3 length is 15 residues. This chain's CDR3 is CASSRSRDNTYEQYF. The CDR3 region has the DNA TGTGCCAGCAGCCGCAGCCGGGACAATACCTACGAGCAGTACTTC.

The CDR3 reads CASSVDISYNEQFF. Here the CDR3 DNA reads TGTGCCAGCAGCGTAGACATCTCCTACAATGAGCAGTTCTTC. V and J are TRBV9 and TRBJ2-1; D not certain. Trimming took off 0 bases at V and 0 bases at J, with 4 bases between the two ends. Germline values: CDR1 SGDLS, CDR2 YYNGEE. The CDR3 runs 14 residues. Full variable domain (missing parts from reference TRBV9 and TRBJ2-1): DSGVTQTPKHLITATGQRVTLRCSPRSGDLSVYWYQQSLDQGLQFLIQYYNGEERAKGNILERFSAQQFPDLHSELNLSSLELGDSALYFCASSVDISYNEQFFGPGTRLTVL.

The chain uses TRBV7-9 and TRBJ1-1; 9 bases agree with TRBD1. J lost 11 bases, V lost 5 bases, and 9 bases had no gene match. CDR1 and CDR2 from the germline V gene are SEHNR and FQNEAQ (reference sequence). CDR3 length: 13 amino acids. The CDR3 nucleotides read TGTGCCAGCAGCACGACAGGGGGTCCGACGGCTTTCTTT. Protein product: CASSTTGGPTAFF.

CDR3 sequence reads: CASSPSPSRDYGYTF. The CDR3 DNA sequence: TGCGCCAGCAGCCCCTCCCCGTCGAGGGACTATGGCTACACCTTC. The rearrangement joins TRBV5-1 to TRBJ1-2, with D unresolved. CDR3 length equals 15 residues. The V end lost 4 bases, the J end lost 3 bases, and 16 bases lay between the germline ends. Germline CDR1 is SGHRS and CDR2 is YFSETQ.

This sequence joins TRBV5-1 and TRBJ2-1, with TRBD1 matching 10 bases. The V segment lost 1 base and the J segment 5 bases; nucleotides outside the gene matches: 6. The germline V gene encodes CDR1 SGHRS and CDR2 YFSETQ. The CDR3 covers 16 residues. The chain's CDR3 is CASSLTPGQGNNEQFF. DNA for the CDR3: TGCGCCAGCAGCTTGACCCCGGGACAGGGGAACAATGAGCAGTTCTTC. Full variable domain (remainder filled in from reference TRBV5-1 and TRBJ2-1): KAGVTQTPRYLIKTRGQQVTLSCSPISGHRSVSWYQQTPGQGLQFLFEYFSETQRNKGNFPGRFSGRQFSNSRSEMNVSTLELGDSALYLCASSLTPGQGNNEQFFGPGTRLTVL.

The rearrangement links TRBV9 to TRBJ1-1; the match to TRBD1 covers 8 bases. V trimming: 0 bases; J trimming: 4 bases; junction bases outside the gene matches: 5. Germline V CDR1 and CDR2: SGDLS, YYNGEE. This CDR3 has 15 amino acids. The CDR3 sequence is CASSVGTGILTEAFF. In DNA, the CDR3 is TGTGCCAGCAGCGTAGGGACAGGGATCCTCACTGAAGCTTTCTTT.

The chain combines TRBV7-9 with TRBJ1-2; 8 bases align to TRBD1. CDR1 SEHNR and CDR2 FQNEAQ come from the germline V gene (reference sequence). This CDR3 spans 16 amino acids. V lost 1 base to trimming and J lost 2 bases; unmatched junction nucleotides: 6. The CDR3 nucleotides are TGTGCCAGCAGCTTAGGGCAGGGGGCCGGGAACTATGGCTACACCTTC. It is translated as CASSLGQGAGNYGYTF.

This clone was counted only a few times. The chain carries TRBV13 and TRBJ1-2; D call uncertain. V was pared by 3 bases and J by 7 bases, with 6 bases between. CDR3 length equals 11 residues. CDR1 and CDR2 from the germline V gene are PRHDT and FYEKMQ (reference sequence). CDR3 nucleotides: TGTGCCAGCAGCTTGGGGAGTGGCTACACCTTC. This gives the protein CASSLGSGYTF.

This clone was detected only a few times. This chain joins TRBV9 and TRBJ2-7, with TRBD2 matching 8 bases. The V gene end was trimmed by 0 bases and the J gene end by 4 bases; junction bases not matched to a gene: 6. The CDR3 is 15 residues long. Germline V gene data show CDR1 as SGDLS and CDR2 as YYNGEE. CDR3 amino acids: CASSVDISGVYEQYF. For the CDR3, the DNA is TGTGCCAGCAGCGTAGATATTAGCGGGGTTTACGAGCAGTACTTC.

The chain has TRBV6-1 and TRBJ1-1; a weak D match, TRBD1 (6 bases). The V and J ends lost 3 bases and 4 bases respectively, with 18 bases between them. The germline gives CDR1 MNHNS, CDR2 SASEGT. This CDR3 comprises 16 residues. The CDR3 nucleotides read TGTGCCAGCAGTGACGGATTTGGGGGGGCAATCACTGAAGCTTTCTTT. This codes for CASSDGFGGAITEAFF.